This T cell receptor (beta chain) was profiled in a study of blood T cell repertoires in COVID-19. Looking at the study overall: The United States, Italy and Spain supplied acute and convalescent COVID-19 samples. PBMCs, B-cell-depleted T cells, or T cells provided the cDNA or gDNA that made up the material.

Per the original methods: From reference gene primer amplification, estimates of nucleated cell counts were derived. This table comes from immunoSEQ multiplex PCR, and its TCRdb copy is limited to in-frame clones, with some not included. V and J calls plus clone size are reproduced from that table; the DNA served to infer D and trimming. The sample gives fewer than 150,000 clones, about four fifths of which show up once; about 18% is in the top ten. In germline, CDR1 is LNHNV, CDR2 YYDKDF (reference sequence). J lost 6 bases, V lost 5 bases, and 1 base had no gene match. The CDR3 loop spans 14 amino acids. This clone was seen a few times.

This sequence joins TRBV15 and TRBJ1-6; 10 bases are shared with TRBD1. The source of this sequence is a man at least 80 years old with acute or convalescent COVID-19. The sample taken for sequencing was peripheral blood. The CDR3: CATSWDRGNSPLHF. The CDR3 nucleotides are TGTGCCACCAGCTGGGACAGGGGTAATTCACCCCTCCACTTT.